This T cell receptor (beta chain) was profiled in a study of shared clonotypes between healthy human individuals. Study-wide context: The study enrolled a couple of women and a few men aged 18 to 49.

Naive CD8 populations comprised CD45RO-negative cells positively selected for CCR7, excluding terminally differentiated effector memory CD45RA+ cells. Germline CDR1 is SGDLS and CDR2 is YYNGEE. V lost 3 bases and J lost 0; bases outside the gene matches: 4. The CDR3 loop spans 15 amino acids. Sorted subsets were amplified in replicate PCRs using 200 ng DNA, 25,000 to 30,000 T cell genomes. Sequenced by immunoSEQ multiplex PCR; TCRdb stores in-frame clones only, minus some. The profile shows around 1,900,000 clones, 90% to 95% of them singletons. This chain connects TRBV9 to TRBJ2-3; 7 bases match TRBD2. Sequenced material: naive CD8+ T cells from PBMCs. This TCR was recovered from a man aged 18 to 30 in good health. Some clones in this sample may be carry-over from other donors' samples. The CDR3 nucleotides are TGTGCCAGCAGCGAAAGCGGGGTTAGCACAGATACGCAGTATTTT. Amino acid sequence: CASSESGVSTDTQYF.